This T cell receptor (beta chain) emerged from a study of blood T cell repertoires in COVID-19. The overall study: PBMCs, B-cell-depleted T cells, or T cells provided the cDNA or gDNA that made up the material.

Method: immunoSEQ multiplex PCR; TCRdb's copy keeps in-frame clones and lacks some. The table has about 240,000 clones, 85% to 90% seen once. The recovered donors of Cohort 3 showed two negative PCRs, clearance, or symptom resolution. What was sequenced was PBMCs or T cells enriched from blood (not recorded which). The source of this sequence is a woman aged 30 to 39 who had recovered from COVID-19.

CDR3 protein: CASSLETGVEAFF. The CDR3 nucleotides are TGTGCCAGCAGTTTAGAGACAGGGGTTGAAGCTTTCTTT. This chain connects TRBV27 to TRBJ1-1; 8 bases match TRBD1. The germline CDR1 and CDR2 sequences are MNHEY and SMNVEV (reference sequence). Germline trimming cut 2 bases from V and 7 bases from J; bases unmatched to any gene: 3. The CDR3 loop spans 13 amino acids.